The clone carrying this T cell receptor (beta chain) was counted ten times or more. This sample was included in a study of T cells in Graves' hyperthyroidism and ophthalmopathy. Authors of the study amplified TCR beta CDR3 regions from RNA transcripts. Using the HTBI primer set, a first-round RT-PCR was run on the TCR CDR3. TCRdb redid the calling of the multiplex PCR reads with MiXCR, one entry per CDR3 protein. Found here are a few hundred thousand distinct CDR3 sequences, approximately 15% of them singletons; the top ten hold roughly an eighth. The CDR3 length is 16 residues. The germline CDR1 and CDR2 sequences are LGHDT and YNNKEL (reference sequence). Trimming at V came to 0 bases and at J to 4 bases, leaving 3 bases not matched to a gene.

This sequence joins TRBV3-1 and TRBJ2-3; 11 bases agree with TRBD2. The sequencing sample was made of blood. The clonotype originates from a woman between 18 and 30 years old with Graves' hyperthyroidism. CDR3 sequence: CASSQDSGGAADTQYF. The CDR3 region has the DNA TGTGCCAGCAGCCAAGATAGCGGGGGGGCCGCAGATACGCAGTATTTT.